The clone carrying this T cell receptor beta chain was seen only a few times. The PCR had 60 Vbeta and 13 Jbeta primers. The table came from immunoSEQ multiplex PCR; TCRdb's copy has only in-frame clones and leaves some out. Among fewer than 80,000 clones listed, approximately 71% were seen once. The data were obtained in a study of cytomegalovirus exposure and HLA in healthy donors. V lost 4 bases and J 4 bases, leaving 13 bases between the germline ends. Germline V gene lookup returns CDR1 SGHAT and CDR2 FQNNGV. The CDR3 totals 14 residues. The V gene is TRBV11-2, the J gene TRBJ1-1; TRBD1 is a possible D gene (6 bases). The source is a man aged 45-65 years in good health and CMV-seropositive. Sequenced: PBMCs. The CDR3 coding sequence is TGTGCCAGCAGCTGGACAGCCCTGGGCACTGAAGCTTTCTTT. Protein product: CASSWTALGTEAFF.